A selection of T cell receptor beta chains follows, all from one sample in a study of beta chain features in type 1 diabetes. Sequencing was performed with immunoSEQ multiplex PCR; in TCRdb, only in-frame clones are kept and a portion is missing. The repertoire consists of fewer than 250,000 clones, with over 7.5% occurring once and the leading ten covering approximately 0.03%. The specimen was naive CD4+ T cells from blood. The receptors come from a woman under 30 in good health. The CDR3 runs from the conserved cysteine through the conserved F or W. Fields, in order: D gene, clone size, J gene, V gene, CDR3 protein, CDR3 DNA. D genes are given only for firm matches. A row's size may be missing; if present it is once, few, many or a size class.

>TRBD1|few|TRBJ1-1|TRBV2
CASSRQGSETEAFF
TGTGCCAGCAGTCGACAGGGGAGCGAAACTGAAGCTTTCTTT
>.|few|TRBJ1-1|TRBV6-5
CASSYRGLGAEAFF
TGTGCCAGCAGTTACCGCGGTCTAGGGGCTGAAGCTTTCTTT
>TRBD2|.|TRBJ2-5|TRBV25-1
CASIRPGLAGGETQYF
TGTGCCAGCATTCGGCCGGGACTAGCGGGGGGAGAGACCCAGTACTTC
>.|.|TRBJ2-3|TRBV6-5
CAISETADTQYF
TGTGCCATCAGTGAGACTGCAGATACGCAGTATTTT
>TRBD1|.|TRBJ2-2|TRBV5-1
CASSGQGRTGELFF
TGCGCCAGCAGCGGACAGGGTAGGACCGGGGAGCTGTTTTTT
>.|.|TRBJ1-5|TRBV7-9
CASSPAGGLRQPQHF
TGTGCCAGCAGCCCAGCGGGTGGACTCAGGCAGCCCCAGCATTTT
>.|.|TRBJ2-7|TRBV18
CASSPPGRDWGVYEQYF
TGTGCCAGCTCACCACCCGGCCGGGACTGGGGAGTTTACGAGCAGTACTTC
>TRBD1|few|TRBJ1-2|TRBV30
CASKTGVDGYTF
TGTGCCAGCAAGACAGGGGTGGATGGCTACACCTTC
>.|few|TRBJ1-1|TRBV5-4
CASSFSFGTEAFF
TGTGCCAGCAGCTTCAGTTTTGGCACTGAAGCTTTCTTT
>TRBD1|few|TRBJ1-4|TRBV30
CAWGTGSEKLFF
TGTGCCTGGGGGACAGGGTCTGAAAAACTGTTTTTT
>.|few|TRBJ1-2|TRBV5-4
CASSPQGRSYGYTF
TGTGCCAGCAGCCCACAGGGAAGAAGCTATGGCTACACCTTC
>TRBD2|.|TRBJ2-1|TRBV13
CASRKAGAGNEQFF
TGTGCCAGCAGAAAGGCGGGAGCGGGGAATGAGCAGTTCTTC
>TRBD1|.|TRBJ2-7|TRBV29-1
CSTRQGAYEQYF
TGCAGTACGCGACAGGGGGCCTACGAGCAGTACTTC
>.|few|TRBJ2-7|TRBV7-9
CASSTGSYEQYF
TGTGCCAGCAGCACAGGCTCCTACGAGCAGTACTTC
>TRBD1|.|TRBJ1-4|TRBV18
CASSPLQGGIIKLDEKLFF
TGTGCCAGCTCACCACTGCAGGGGGGAATAATCAAGTTGGATGAAAAACTGTTTTTT
>TRBD2|.|TRBJ2-5|TRBV9
CASSVEGSGRAIETQYF
TGTGCCAGCAGCGTAGAGGGCAGCGGGAGGGCCATTGAGACCCAGTACTTC
>.|few|TRBJ1-1|TRBV5-1
CASSSVGQGEAFF
TGCGCCAGCAGCTCGGTGGGCCAGGGGGAAGCTTTCTTT
>.|.|TRBJ2-7|TRBV29-1
CSVVLVPSYEQYF
TGCAGCGTTGTACTAGTCCCCTCCTACGAGCAGTACTTC
>TRBD1|.|TRBJ2-3|TRBV4-1
CASSQDRGLSPTDTQYF
TGCGCCAGCAGCCAGGACAGGGGGTTATCCCCCACAGATACGCAGTATTTT
>TRBD1|few|TRBJ1-4|TRBV6-5
CASSNHRGPNEKLFF
TGTGCCAGCAGTAATCACAGGGGGCCGAATGAAAAACTGTTTTTT
>.|.|TRBJ2-7|TRBV2
CASSVPGPAYEQYF
TGTGCCAGCAGTGTACCAGGTCCCGCCTACGAGCAGTACTTC
>.|few|TRBJ2-7|TRBV5-1
CASSLWSTGDAYEQYF
TGCGCCAGCAGCTTGTGGTCAACCGGGGATGCCTACGAGCAGTACTTC
>.|few|TRBJ2-3|TRBV7-9
CASSPDEQGSTDTQYF
TGTGCCAGCAGCCCTGACGAACAGGGAAGCACAGATACGCAGTATTTT
>TRBD1|few|TRBJ1-1|TRBV19
CASSIDSRGHIDTEAFF
TGTGCCAGTAGTATAGATTCCAGGGGGCATATTGACACTGAAGCTTTCTTT
>TRBD1|few|TRBJ2-7|TRBV5-1
CASSLGQGSSYEQYF
TGCGCCAGCAGCTTGGGACAGGGGAGCTCCTACGAGCAGTACTTC
>.|.|TRBJ2-5|TRBV30
CAWSERRRETQYF
TGTGCCTGGAGTGAGCGCCGCAGAGAGACCCAGTACTTC
>TRBD1|.|TRBJ2-7|TRBV18
CASSPLGQGLGEQYF
TGTGCCAGCTCACCGCTCGGACAGGGCTTAGGCGAGCAGTACTTC
>.|.|TRBJ2-7|TRBV28
CASATPGSSYEQYF
TGTGCCAGCGCGACCCCAGGTTCGTCCTACGAGCAGTACTTC
>TRBD1|few|TRBJ2-5|TRBV6-5
CASSDRGPGTQYF
TGTGCCAGCAGCGACAGGGGCCCGGGGACCCAGTACTTC
>TRBD1|few|TRBJ2-2|TRBV29-1
CSVGQGAPGELFF
TGCAGCGTTGGACAGGGGGCTCCCGGGGAGCTGTTTTTT
>.|few|TRBJ2-5|TRBV30
CAWSAIAGLLQETQYF
TGTGCCTGGAGTGCGATTGCGGGACTTCTCCAAGAGACCCAGTACTTC
>TRBD1|few|TRBJ2-5|TRBV6-5
CASSWTGGLQETQYF
TGTGCCAGCAGCTGGACAGGGGGTCTACAAGAGACCCAGTACTTC
>.|many|TRBJ2-2|TRBV18
CASSPPSAGELFF
TGTGCCAGCTCACCACCGTCAGCCGGGGAGCTGTTTTTT
>TRBD2|few|TRBJ2-1|TRBV30
CAWSESGVGEQFF
TGTGCCTGGAGTGAGAGCGGGGTTGGGGAGCAGTTCTTC
>.|few|TRBJ2-1|TRBV10-3
CAIASEPYNEQFF
TGTGCCATCGCTAGCGAACCCTACAATGAGCAGTTCTTC
>.|few|TRBJ2-1|TRBV6-5
CASGRVPGNEQFF
TGTGCCAGCGGCAGGGTGCCGGGCAATGAGCAGTTCTTC
>.|.|TRBJ1-1|TRBV5-6
CASSWGHRNTEAFF
TGTGCCAGCAGCTGGGGACACAGGAACACTGAAGCTTTCTTT
>.|many|TRBJ1-2|TRBV30
CAWSPYGVGYTF
TGTGCCTGGAGTCCCTACGGGGTTGGCTACACCTTC
>.|.|TRBJ2-1|TRBV5-4
CASSFGRGRSGDEQFF
TGTGCCAGCAGCTTTGGGAGGGGGAGAAGCGGGGATGAGCAGTTCTTC
>.|few|TRBJ2-1|TRBV6-6
CASSYKGKGNYNEQFF
TGTGCCAGCAGTTACAAGGGCAAGGGGAATTACAATGAGCAGTTCTTC
>.|.|TRBJ2-7|TRBV5-4
CASSSGTGTGEQYF
TGTGCCAGCAGCTCAGGGACTGGGACGGGGGAGCAGTACTTC